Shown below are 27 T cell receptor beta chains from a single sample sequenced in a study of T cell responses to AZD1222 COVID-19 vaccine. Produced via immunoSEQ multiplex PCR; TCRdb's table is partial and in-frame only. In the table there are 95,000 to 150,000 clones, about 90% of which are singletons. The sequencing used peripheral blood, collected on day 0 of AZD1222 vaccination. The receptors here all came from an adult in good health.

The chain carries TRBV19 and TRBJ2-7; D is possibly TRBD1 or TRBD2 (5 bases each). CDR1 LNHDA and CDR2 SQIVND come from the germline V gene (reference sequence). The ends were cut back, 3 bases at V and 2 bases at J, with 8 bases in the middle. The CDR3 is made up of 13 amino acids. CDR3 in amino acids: CASSMTAAYEQYF. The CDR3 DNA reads TGTGCCAGTAGTATGACAGCGGCCTACGAGCAGTACTTC.

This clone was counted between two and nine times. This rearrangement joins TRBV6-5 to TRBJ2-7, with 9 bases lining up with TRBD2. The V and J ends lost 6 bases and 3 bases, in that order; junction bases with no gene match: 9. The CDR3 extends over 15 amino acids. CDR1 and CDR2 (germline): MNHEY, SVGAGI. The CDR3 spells CASRFDSGSHYEQYF. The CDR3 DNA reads TGTGCCAGCAGATTTGATAGCGGGAGTCACTACGAGCAGTACTTC.

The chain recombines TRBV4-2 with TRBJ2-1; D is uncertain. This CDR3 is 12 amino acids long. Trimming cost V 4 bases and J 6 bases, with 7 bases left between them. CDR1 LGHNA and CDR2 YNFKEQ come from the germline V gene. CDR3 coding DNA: TGTGCCAGCAGCCCGAGTGGCAATGAGCAGTTCTTC. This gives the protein CASSPSGNEQFF.

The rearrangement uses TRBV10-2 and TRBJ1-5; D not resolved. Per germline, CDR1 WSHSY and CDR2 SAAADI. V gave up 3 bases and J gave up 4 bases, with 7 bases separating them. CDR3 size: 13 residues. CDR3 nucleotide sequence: TGCGCCAGCAGTGATTATAGGAATCAGCCCCAGCATTTT. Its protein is CASSDYRNQPQHF.

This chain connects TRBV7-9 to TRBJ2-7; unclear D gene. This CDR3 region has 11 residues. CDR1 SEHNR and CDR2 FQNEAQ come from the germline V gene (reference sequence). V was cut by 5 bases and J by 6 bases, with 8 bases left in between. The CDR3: CASSLDREQYF. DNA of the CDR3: TGTGCCAGCAGCCTGGACCGCGAGCAGTACTTC.

CDR3 loop: CASSSGPNTEAFF. DNA for the CDR3: TGTGCCAGCAGCTCGGGGCCGAACACTGAAGCTTTCTTT. The V gene is TRBV6-5, the J gene TRBJ1-1; perhaps TRBD1 as D (5 bases). The ends were cut back, 6 bases at V and 1 base at J, with 9 bases in the middle. Germline V gene sequence: CDR1 MNHEY, CDR2 SVGAGI. The CDR3 contains 13 residues.

The CDR3 reads CASSPDRELFF. The CDR3 DNA reads TGTGCCAGCAGCCCCGACAGGGAGCTGTTTTTT. The rearrangement uses TRBV11-3 and TRBJ2-2; no reliable D call. Germline CDR1 reads SGHNT; CDR2 reads YENEEA. CDR3 length equals 11 residues. V dropped 5 bases and J dropped 9 bases, with 7 bases sitting between them.

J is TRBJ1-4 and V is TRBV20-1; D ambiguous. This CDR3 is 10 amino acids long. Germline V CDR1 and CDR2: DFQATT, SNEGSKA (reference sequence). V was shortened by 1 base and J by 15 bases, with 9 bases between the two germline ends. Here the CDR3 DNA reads TGCAGTGCTAGAGGAGTGGCCGTGTTTTTT. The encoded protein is CSARGVAVFF.

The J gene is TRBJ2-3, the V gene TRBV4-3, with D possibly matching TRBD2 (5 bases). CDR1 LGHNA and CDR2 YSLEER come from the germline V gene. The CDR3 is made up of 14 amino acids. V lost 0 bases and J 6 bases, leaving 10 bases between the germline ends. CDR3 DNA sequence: TGCGCCAGCAGCCAAGATGGGTGGGAGGATACGCAGTATTTT. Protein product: CASSQDGWEDTQYF.

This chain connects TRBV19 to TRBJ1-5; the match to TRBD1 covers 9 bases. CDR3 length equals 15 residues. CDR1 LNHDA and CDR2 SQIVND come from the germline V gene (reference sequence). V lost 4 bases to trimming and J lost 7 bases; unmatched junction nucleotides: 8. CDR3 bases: TGTGCCAGTAGTAGTACGGGACAGGGATGGCAGCCCCAGCATTTT. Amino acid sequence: CASSSTGQGWQPQHF.

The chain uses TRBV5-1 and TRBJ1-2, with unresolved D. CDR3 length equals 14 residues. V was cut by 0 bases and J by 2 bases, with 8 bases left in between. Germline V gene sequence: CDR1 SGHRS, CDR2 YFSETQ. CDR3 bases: TGCGCCAGCAGCTTGGGAACCGACAACTATGGCTACACCTTC. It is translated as CASSLGTDNYGYTF. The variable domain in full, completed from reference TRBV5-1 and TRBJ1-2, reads KAGVTQTPRYLIKTRGQQVTLSCSPISGHRSVSWYQQTPGQGLQFLFEYFSETQRNKGNFPGRFSGRQFSNSRSEMNVSTLELGDSALYLCASSLGTDNYGYTFGSGTRLTVV.

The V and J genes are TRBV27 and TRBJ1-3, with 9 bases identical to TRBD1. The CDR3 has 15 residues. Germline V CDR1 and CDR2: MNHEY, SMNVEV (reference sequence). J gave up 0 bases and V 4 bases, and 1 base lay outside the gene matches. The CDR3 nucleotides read TGTGCCAGCAGTTCGGGACAGGGCTCTGGAAACACCATATATTTT. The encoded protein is CASSSGQGSGNTIYF.

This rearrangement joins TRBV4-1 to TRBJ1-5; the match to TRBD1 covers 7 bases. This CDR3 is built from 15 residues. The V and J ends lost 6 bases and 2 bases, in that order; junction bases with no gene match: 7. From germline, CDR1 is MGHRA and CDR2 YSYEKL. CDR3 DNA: TGCGCCAGCAGAGGGGAGGGGGCAGGCAATCAGCCCCAGCATTTT. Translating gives CASRGEGAGNQPQHF.

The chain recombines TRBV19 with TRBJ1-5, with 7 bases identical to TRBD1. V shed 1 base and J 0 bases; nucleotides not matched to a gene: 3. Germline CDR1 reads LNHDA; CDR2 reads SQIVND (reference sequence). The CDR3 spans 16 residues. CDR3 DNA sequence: TGTGCCAGTAGTATAGGAGGGACAGTTAGCAATCAGCCCCAGCATTTT. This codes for CASSIGGTVSNQPQHF.

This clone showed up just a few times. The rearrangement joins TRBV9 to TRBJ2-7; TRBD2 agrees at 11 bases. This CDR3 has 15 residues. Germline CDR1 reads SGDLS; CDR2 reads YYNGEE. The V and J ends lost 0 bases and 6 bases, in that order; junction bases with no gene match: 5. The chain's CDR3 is CASSVGLAGGLEQYF. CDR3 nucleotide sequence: TGTGCCAGCAGCGTAGGCCTAGCGGGGGGCCTCGAGCAGTACTTC.

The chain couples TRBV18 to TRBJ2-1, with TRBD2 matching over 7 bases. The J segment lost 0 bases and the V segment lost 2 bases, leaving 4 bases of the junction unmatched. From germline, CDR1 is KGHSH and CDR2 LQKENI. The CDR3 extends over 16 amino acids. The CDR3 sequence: CASSPSGGSSYNEQFF. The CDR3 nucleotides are TGTGCCAGCTCACCATCCGGCGGGAGCTCCTACAATGAGCAGTTCTTC.

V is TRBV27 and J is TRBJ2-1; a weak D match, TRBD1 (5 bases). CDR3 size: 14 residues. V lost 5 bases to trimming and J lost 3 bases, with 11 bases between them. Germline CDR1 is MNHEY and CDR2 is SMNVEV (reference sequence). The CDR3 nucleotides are TGTGCCAGCAGTGCCCCCGACAGCTACAATGAGCAGTTCTTC. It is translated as CASSAPDSYNEQFF.

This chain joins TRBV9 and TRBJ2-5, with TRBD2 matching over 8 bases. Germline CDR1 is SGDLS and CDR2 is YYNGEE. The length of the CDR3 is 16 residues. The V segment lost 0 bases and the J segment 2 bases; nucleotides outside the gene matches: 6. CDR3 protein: CASSVAPGGPQETQYF. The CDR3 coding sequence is TGTGCCAGCAGCGTAGCACCGGGGGGGCCTCAAGAGACCCAGTACTTC.

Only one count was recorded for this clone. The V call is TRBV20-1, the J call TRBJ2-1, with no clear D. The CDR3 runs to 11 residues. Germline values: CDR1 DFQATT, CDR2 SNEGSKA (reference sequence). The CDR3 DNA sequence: TGCAGCTATTCTACCTACAATGAGCAGTTCTTC. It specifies CSYSTYNEQFF.

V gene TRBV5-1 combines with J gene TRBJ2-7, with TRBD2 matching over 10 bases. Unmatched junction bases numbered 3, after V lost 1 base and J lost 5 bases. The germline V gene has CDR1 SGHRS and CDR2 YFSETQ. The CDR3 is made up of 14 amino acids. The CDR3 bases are TGCGCCAGCAGCTTGCCTAGCGGGAGCAACGAGCAGTACTTC. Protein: CASSLPSGSNEQYF.

Written as DNA, the CDR3 is TGTGCCAGCCGAGGGACAGCCGCCTCCTACGAGCAGTACTTC. It codes for CASRGTAASYEQYF. The rearrangement joins TRBV18 to TRBJ2-7; 7 bases line up with TRBD1. The germline CDR1 and CDR2 sequences are KGHSH and LQKENI. The CDR3 is 14 amino acids. J lost 0 bases, V lost 8 bases, and 7 bases had no gene match.

For the CDR3, the DNA is TGTGCCAGCAGCCGTGGACAGGGGAGCGGTGAGCAGTTCTTC. This sequence encodes CASSRGQGSGEQFF. The V and J genes are TRBV5-4 and TRBJ2-1; 9 bases line up with TRBD1. The CDR3 is 14 amino acids. Per the germline V gene, CDR1 is SGHNT and CDR2 is YYREEE (reference sequence). J was trimmed by 9 bases and V by 4 bases; bases with no gene match: 8.

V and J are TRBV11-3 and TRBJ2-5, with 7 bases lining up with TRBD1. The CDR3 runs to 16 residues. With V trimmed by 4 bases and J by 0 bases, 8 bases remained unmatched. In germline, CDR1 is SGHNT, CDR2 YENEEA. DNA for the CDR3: TGTGCCAGCAGCTCGCAACAGGGGCTTTACCAAGAGACCCAGTACTTC. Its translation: CASSSQQGLYQETQYF.

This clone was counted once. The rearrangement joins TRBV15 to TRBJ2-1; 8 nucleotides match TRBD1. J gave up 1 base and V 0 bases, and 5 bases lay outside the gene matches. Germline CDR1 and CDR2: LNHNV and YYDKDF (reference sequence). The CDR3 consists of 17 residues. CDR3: CATSRDPTGVSYNEQFF. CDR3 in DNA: TGTGCCACCAGCAGAGACCCGACAGGGGTTTCCTACAATGAGCAGTTCTTC.

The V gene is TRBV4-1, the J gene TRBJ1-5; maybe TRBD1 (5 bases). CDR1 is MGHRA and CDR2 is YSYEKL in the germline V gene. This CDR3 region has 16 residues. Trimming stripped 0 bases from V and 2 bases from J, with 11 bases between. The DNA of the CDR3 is TGCGCCAGCAGCCAAGATGGGCCGGGGGGCAATCAGCCCCAGCATTTT. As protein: CASSQDGPGGNQPQHF.

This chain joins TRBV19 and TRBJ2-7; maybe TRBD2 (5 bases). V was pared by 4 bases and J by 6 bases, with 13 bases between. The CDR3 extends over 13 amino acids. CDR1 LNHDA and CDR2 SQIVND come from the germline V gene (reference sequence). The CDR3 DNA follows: TGTGCCAGTAGTAGATCGACTAAAATCGAGCAGTACTTC. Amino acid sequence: CASSRSTKIEQYF.

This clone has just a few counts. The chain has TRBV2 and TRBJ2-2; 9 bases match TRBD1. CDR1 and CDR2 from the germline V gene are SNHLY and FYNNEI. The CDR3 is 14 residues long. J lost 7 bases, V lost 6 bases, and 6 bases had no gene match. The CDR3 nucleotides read TGTGCCAGCAGGATACAGGGGGCAGGCGGGGAGCTGTTTTTT. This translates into CASRIQGAGGELFF.